The T cell receptor (beta chain) under discussion was sequenced for a study of blood T cells in healthy people across ages. Study context: About one barcoded TCR beta cDNA was captured per two T cells.

On this clonotype itself: Antigen: not known.

The study's findings and limits: Relative to aged donors, long-lived donors carried more naive CD4+ cells and displayed higher diversity. With unsorted PBMCs, a conclusive comparison of naive versus antigen-experienced cells was not possible.

Each donor's blood draw was roughly 10 milliliters of peripheral blood. The V and J ends lost 0 bases and 2 bases respectively, with 8 bases between them. This CDR3 region has 14 residues. Germline CDR1 is DFQATT and CDR2 is SNEGSKA (reference sequence). Primers used in a second PCR of roughly 6 to 11 cycles were a sample-barcoded 5' primer and a J-beta primer mix. One entry per CDR3 protein results from TCRdb running MiXCR on the 5' RACE reads. This repertoire shows hundreds of thousands of distinct CDR3 sequences, 40% to 50% found once; its top ten account for about 30%. The receptor was derived from a man of 80 years or more in good health. The V gene is TRBV20-1, the J gene TRBJ1-5; no reliable D call. The source material was blood. DNA for the CDR3: TGCAGTGCTAGAGATCGGAGACGCAATCAGCCCCAGCATTTT. This sequence encodes CSARDRRRNQPQHF.